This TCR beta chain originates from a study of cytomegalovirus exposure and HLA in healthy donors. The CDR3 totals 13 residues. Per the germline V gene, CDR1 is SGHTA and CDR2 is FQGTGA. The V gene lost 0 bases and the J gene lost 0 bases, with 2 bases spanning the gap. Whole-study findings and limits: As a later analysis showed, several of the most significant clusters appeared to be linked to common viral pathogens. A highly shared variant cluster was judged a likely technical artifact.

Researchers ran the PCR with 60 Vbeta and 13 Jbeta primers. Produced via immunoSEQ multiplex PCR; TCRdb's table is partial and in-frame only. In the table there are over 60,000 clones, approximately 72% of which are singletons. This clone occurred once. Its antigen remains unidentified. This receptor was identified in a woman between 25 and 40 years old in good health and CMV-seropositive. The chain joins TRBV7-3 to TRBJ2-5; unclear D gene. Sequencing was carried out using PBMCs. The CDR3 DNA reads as TGTGCCAGCAGCTTAACCAACCAAGAGACCCAGTACTTC. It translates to CASSLTNQETQYF.